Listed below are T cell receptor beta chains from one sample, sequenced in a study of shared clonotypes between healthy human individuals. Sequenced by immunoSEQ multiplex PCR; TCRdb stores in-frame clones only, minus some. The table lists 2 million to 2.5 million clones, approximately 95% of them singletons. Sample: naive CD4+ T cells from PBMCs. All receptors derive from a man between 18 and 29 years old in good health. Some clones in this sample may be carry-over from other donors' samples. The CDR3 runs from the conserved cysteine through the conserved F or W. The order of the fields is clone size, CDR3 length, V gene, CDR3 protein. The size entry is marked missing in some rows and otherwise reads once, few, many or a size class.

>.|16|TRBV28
CASSLPQGRARGEQYF
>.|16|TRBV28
CASRGGTSGGFYEQYF
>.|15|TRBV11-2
CASSFTSGGSYEQYF
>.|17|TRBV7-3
CASSSTLGSGSWNEQFF
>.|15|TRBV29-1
CSVRVQGFSYNEQFF
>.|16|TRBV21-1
CASSKDRGADTGELFF
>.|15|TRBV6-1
CASSEAPGREYGYTF
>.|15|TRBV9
CASSDPGQATDTQYF
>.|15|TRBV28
CASSSPGIPGKGYTF
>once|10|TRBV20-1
CSATGNEQFF
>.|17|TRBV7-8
CASNPIGQGPYTGELFF
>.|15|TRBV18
CASSRQREAPDTQYF
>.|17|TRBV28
CASSLGGSQGRHQPQHF
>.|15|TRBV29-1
CSVEVLEGTNEKLFF
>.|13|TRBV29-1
CSVAGQLTYGYTF
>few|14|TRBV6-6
CASSYRDHRDGYTF
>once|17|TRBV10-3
CAISEIGGSLKGETQYF
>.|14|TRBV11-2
CASSSVRAGNTIYF
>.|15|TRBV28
CATRGRGPPQETQYF
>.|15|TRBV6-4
CASSVIAGVYNEQFF
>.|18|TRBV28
CASSLGTSGRANTYEQYF
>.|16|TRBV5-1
CASSPQPTGKEYTIYF
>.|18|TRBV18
CASSPLPGGGAPNNEQFF
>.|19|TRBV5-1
CASSLGWDRLAGLSYEQYF
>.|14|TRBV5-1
CASSLDSSGNTIYF
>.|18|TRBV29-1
CSVLDRTSRLLIRETQYF
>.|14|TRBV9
CASSSTLAGVGQYF
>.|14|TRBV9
CASSDRTDNYGYTF
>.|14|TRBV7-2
CASSLGGHSNEQFF
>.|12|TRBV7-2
CASSLDRQPQHF
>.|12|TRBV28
CASSPRGYEQYF
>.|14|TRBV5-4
CASSLAPPGDGQYF
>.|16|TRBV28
CASSSKGGTGSYEQYF
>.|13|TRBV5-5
CASSAEQGGGYTF
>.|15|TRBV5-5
CASSPRDRPGNTIYF
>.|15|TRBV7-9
CASSSTGTETYEQYF
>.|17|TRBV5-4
CASSLGGGVAGPYEQYF
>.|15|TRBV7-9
CASSLNRGREYEQYF
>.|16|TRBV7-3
CASSSTPIGTKAEAFF
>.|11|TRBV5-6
CASSSGGIPFF